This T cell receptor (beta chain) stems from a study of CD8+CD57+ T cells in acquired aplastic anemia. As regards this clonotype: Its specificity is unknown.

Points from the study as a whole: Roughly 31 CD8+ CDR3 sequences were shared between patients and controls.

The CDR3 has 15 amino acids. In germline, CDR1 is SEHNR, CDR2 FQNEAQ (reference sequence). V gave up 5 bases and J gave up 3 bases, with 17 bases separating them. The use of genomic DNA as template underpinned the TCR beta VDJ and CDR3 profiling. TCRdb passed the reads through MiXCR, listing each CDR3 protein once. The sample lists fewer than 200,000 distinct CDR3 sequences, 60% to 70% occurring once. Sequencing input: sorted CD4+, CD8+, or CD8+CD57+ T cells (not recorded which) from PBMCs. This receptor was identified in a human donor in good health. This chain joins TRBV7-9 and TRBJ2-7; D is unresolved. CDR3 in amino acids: CASSPSLGNLYEQYF. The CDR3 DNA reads TGTGCCAGCAGCCCCTCGTTAGGGAACCTCTACGAGCAGTACTTC.